This TCR beta chain was captured in a study of identical twins' blood T cells. This clonotype was detected only a few times. The antigen is not known. V lost 0 bases to trimming and J lost 4 bases; unmatched junction nucleotides: 11. The CDR3 loop spans 17 amino acids. CDR1 and CDR2 (germline): MNHEY, SVGAGI. Regarding the study as a whole: Each donor's most abundant TCRbeta clonotypes shared more CDR3 sequences with her twin than unrelated donors.

TCR cDNA libraries came from RNA via a modified published protocol. One entry per CDR3 protein, called by TCRdb with MiXCR from the 5' RACE reads. This sample has roughly 380,000 distinct CDR3 sequences; 28% occur once, and the top ten carry about 6.1%. The rearrangement joins TRBV6-5 to TRBJ1-1; 7 bases fit TRBD1. The sequenced sample was PBMCs. This TCR derives from a woman aged 18 to 50 in good health. The CDR3 sequence: CASSYSPTGTRGTEAFF. CDR3 bases: TGTGCCAGCAGTTACTCCCCGACAGGGACAAGGGGCACTGAAGCTTTCTTT.